This T cell receptor (beta chain) was identified in a study of T cell responses to AZD1222 COVID-19 vaccine. Study at large: Recipients boosted at about 4 weeks or about 12 weeks are pooled. Findings and caveats of the study: Spike-specific TCR breadth and depth went up after people got two AZD1222 doses. Just a handful of people given AZD1222 tested seropositive at baseline.

V was cut by 4 bases and J by 5 bases, with 17 bases left in between. Germline-derived CDR1 and CDR2 are SGHAT and FQDESV (reference sequence). The CDR3 loop spans 15 amino acids. Only in-frame clones appear in the TCRdb table, and some are missing; sequencing was by immunoSEQ multiplex PCR. Of approximately 100,000 clones listed, approximately 90% are singletons. Worth noting for this clone: What it recognizes is unknown.

Specimen: peripheral blood, collected on day 0 of AZD1222 vaccination. The source of this sequence is an adult in good health. The rearrangement links TRBV11-1 to TRBJ1-2; D remains unclear. The CDR3 is CASSSGLFKGYGYTF. In DNA, the CDR3 is TGTGCCAGCAGCTCCGGACTTTTCAAAGGATATGGCTACACCTTC. The whole variable domain, remainder taken from reference TRBV11-1 and TRBJ1-2, is EAEVAQSPRYKITEKSQAVAFWCDPISGHATLYWYRQILGQGPELLVQFQDESVVDDSQLPKDRFSAERLKGVDSTLKIQPAELGDSAMYLCASSSGLFKGYGYTFGSGTRLTVV.